These 2 T cell receptor beta chains were all obtained from the same sample, sequenced in a study of vaccination effects on CD4 cells after COVID-19. Their antigens are not known. The repertoire was sequenced with immunoSEQ multiplex PCR; TCRdb's copy has only in-frame clones and lacks some. The table has 20,000 to 30,000 clones, about 76% seen once. Peptide-pool stimulation followed by sequencing identified expanded antigen-specific CD4+ clonotypes in the ViraFEST assay. Culture proceeded for about ten days, and CD4+ T cells were then isolated. PCR confirmed that the person was infected with SARS-CoV-2 between March and December 2020. The specimen comprised CD4+ T cells from PBMCs cultured with HCoV-NL63 spike peptides, sampled before COVID-19 vaccination. The receptors stem from a human donor who had a prior SARS-CoV-2 infection.

The gene calls are TRBV5-6 and TRBJ1-2; maybe TRBD1 (5 bases). The CDR3 is 12 residues long. Germline assignment: CDR1 SGHDT and CDR2 YYEEEE. Deletions cut 3 bases from V and 4 bases from J, with 7 bases between. The CDR3 protein is CASSSTAYGYTF. The CDR3, as DNA: TGTGCCAGCAGCTCGACAGCCTATGGCTACACCTTC.

The gene calls are TRBV7-2 and TRBJ1-2; D is unclear. Germline loops: CDR1 SGHTA, CDR2 FQGNSA. The CDR3 contains 12 residues. Trimming removed 1 base at V and 7 bases at J, with 7 bases between. CDR3 in amino acids: CASSLDWGGYTF. The CDR3 coding sequence is TGTGCCAGCAGCTTAGATTGGGGTGGCTACACCTTC.